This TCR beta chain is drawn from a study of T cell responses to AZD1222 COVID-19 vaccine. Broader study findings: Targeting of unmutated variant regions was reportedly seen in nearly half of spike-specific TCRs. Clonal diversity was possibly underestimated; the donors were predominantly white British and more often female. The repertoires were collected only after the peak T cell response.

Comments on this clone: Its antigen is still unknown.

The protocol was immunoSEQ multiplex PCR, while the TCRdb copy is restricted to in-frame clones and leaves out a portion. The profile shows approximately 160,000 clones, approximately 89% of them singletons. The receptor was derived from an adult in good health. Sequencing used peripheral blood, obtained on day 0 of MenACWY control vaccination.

The CDR3 coding sequence is TGTGCCAGCAGTTTAGCCTCTAACTATGGCTACACCTTC. Its protein is CASSLASNYGYTF. The chain recombines TRBV19 with TRBJ1-2; D is unresolved. The CDR3 is made up of 13 amino acids. CDR1 is LNHDA and CDR2 is SQIVND in the germline V gene (reference sequence). Trimming left V 9 bases short and J 0 bases short, with 11 bases between.